Listed here are 16 T cell receptor beta chains from one sample, sequenced in a study of CD8 T cells in Susac syndrome. An input of about 0.5 to 1 ug of RNA was subjected to reverse transcription using random hexamers. MiXCR, run by TCRdb on the immunoSEQ multiplex PCR reads, gives a single entry per CDR3 protein. The repertoire holds 150,000 to 200,000 distinct CDR3 sequences, with 93% as singletons. What was sequenced was CD4+ T cells from PBMCs. The origin of the receptors is a human donor in good health.

CDR3 coding DNA: TGTGCCAGTAGTTCAGGGGGCTTGATCACAGCTTTCTTT. Protein sequence: CASSSGGLITAFF. The V call is TRBV19, the J call TRBJ1-1; 8 positions agree with TRBD1. V trimming: 5 bases; J trimming: 10 bases; junction bases outside the gene matches: 9. Per the germline V gene, CDR1 is LNHDA and CDR2 is SQIVND (reference sequence). This CDR3 has 13 amino acids.

V and J are TRBV13 and TRBJ2-7, with 8 nucleotides matching TRBD2. The junction had 10 bases not matched to a gene; V was cut back by 0 bases and J by 9 bases. The CDR3 spans 15 residues. Germline CDR1 is PRHDT and CDR2 is FYEKMQ (reference sequence). The chain's CDR3 is CASSLGSGGRSGQYF. In DNA, the CDR3 is TGTGCCAGCAGCTTAGGGTCGGGGGGGAGATCGGGGCAGTACTTC.

The chain employs TRBV6-1 and TRBJ2-7; 7 nucleotides line up with TRBD1. This CDR3 has 14 amino acids. The ends lost 5 bases at V and 4 bases at J; junction bases unmatched: 8. The V gene's germline CDR1 is MNHNS and CDR2 SASEGT. CDR3 coding DNA: TGTGCCAGCAGTCCCGGGACAGCTGGGTACGAGCAGTACTTC. Encoded protein: CASSPGTAGYEQYF.

The gene calls are TRBV5-1 and TRBJ2-2, with unresolved D. The V end was cut by 6 bases, the J end by 10 bases, with 19 bases between. CDR1 and CDR2 (germline): SGHRS, YFSETQ. The CDR3 has 14 amino acids. The CDR3 region is CASILDSTPEELFF. The CDR3 region has the DNA TGCGCCAGCATCCTAGACTCGACCCCCGAGGAGCTGTTTTTT.

The gene calls are TRBV20-1 and TRBJ2-1, with D unclear. Germline CDR1 DFQATT, CDR2 SNEGSKA (reference sequence). CDR3 length: 12 amino acids. The V end lost 0 bases, the J end lost 3 bases, and 3 bases lay between the germline ends. The DNA of the CDR3 is TGCAGTGCTAGAGACAACTACAATGAGCAGTTCTTC. It specifies CSARDNYNEQFF.

This chain joins TRBV12-3 or TRBV12-4 and TRBJ2-1; weak D call: TRBD2 (6 bases). CDR3 length: 16 amino acids. Between the trimmed V and J ends, which lost 3 bases and 2 bases, there was a span of 14 bases. CDR3 sequence: CASSFGDSLPYNEQFF. CDR3 sequence (DNA): TGTGCCAGCAGTTTTGGGGACTCCCTCCCCTACAATGAGCAGTTCTTC.

V gene TRBV3-1 combines with J gene TRBJ1-6, with 8 bases fitting TRBD1. V shed 5 bases and J 14 bases; nucleotides not matched to a gene: 2. CDR1 is LGHDT, CDR2 YNNKEL, per germline (reference sequence). This CDR3 region has 11 residues. The CDR3 DNA reads as TGTGCCAGCAGCGACAGGGGTTCCCTCCACTTT. Protein product: CASSDRGSLHF.

The rearrangement joins TRBV29-1 to TRBJ1-2; possibly TRBD1 for D (5 bases). Germline V gene data show CDR1 as SQVTM and CDR2 as ANQGSEA. Trimming shortened V by 4 bases and J by 9 bases, and 12 bases separated the two germline ends. This CDR3 spans 11 amino acids. DNA for the CDR3: TGCAGCGTTGTTACTTCAGGGAGCTACACCTTC. Translated, it gives CSVVTSGSYTF.

The V gene is TRBV19, the J gene TRBJ2-4; D might be TRBD1 (6 bases). V dropped 10 bases and J dropped 7 bases, with 17 bases sitting between them. CDR3 length: 13 amino acids. CDR1 is LNHDA and CDR2 is SQIVND in the germline V gene (reference sequence). The CDR3: CATTGKLENIQYF. The CDR3 coding sequence is TGTGCCACCACAGGGAAATTGGAGAACATTCAGTACTTC.

V and J are TRBV5-6 and TRBJ2-7, with TRBD1 identical over 8 bases. The germline gives CDR1 SGHDT, CDR2 YYEEEE. The J segment lost 4 bases and the V segment lost 0 bases, leaving 12 bases of the junction unmatched. The CDR3 extends over 17 amino acids. CDR3 in DNA: TGTGCCAGCAGCTTGGGTCTTCGACAGGGGAGGCTTTACGAGCAGTACGTC. Its translation: CASSLGLRQGRLYEQYV.

The rearrangement links TRBV4-1 to TRBJ2-7; D gene uncertain. The ends were cut back, 4 bases at V and 0 bases at J, with 19 bases in the middle. This CDR3 contains 17 residues. Germline-derived CDR1 and CDR2 are MGHRA and YSYEKL. As DNA, the CDR3 is TGCGCCAGCAGCCCCCGCCTAATCGCGGATCTCTCCTACGAGCAGTACTTC. It yields the protein CASSPRLIADLSYEQYF.

The chain links TRBV9 to TRBJ2-3; D may be TRBD1 or TRBD2 (5 bases each). Germline V gene data show CDR1 as SGDLS and CDR2 as YYNGEE. CDR3 length: 16 amino acids. V lost 4 bases and J lost 0, with 15 bases in between. In DNA, the CDR3 is TGTGCCAGCAGCAACAGTGCCGGGACCAGCACAGATACGCAGTATTTT. This translates into CASSNSAGTSTDTQYF.

The rearrangement joins TRBV19 to TRBJ1-5; 9 bases map to TRBD1. The V segment lost 2 bases and the J segment 7 bases; nucleotides outside the gene matches: 3. The V gene's germline CDR1 is LNHDA and CDR2 SQIVND (reference sequence). This CDR3 spans 14 amino acids. CDR3 loop: CASSITGGEQPQHF. In nucleotides, the CDR3 is TGTGCCAGTAGTATAACAGGGGGCGAACAGCCCCAGCATTTT.

This chain joins TRBV19 and TRBJ2-5, with 11 bases identical to TRBD2. Germline lookup yields CDR1 LNHDA and CDR2 SQIVND (reference sequence). J was trimmed by 5 bases and V by 1 base; bases with no gene match: 0. The CDR3 runs to 14 residues. CDR3 in amino acids: CASSIVAGGETQYF. DNA for the CDR3: TGTGCCAGTAGTATAGTAGCGGGGGGGGAGACCCAGTACTTC.

The V call is TRBV6-2 or TRBV6-3, the J call TRBJ1-1; 10 positions match TRBD1. The V segment lost 7 bases and the J segment 4 bases; nucleotides outside the gene matches: 9. CDR3 length: 15 amino acids. Looked up from germline, CDR1 is MNHEY and CDR2 is SVGEGT. The CDR3 nucleotides are TGTGCCAGCATTACCCCGGGACAGGGGTCCACTGAAGCTTTCTTT. Translating gives CASITPGQGSTEAFF.

This chain uses TRBV15 with TRBJ1-5; D possibly corresponds to TRBD1 (5 bases). CDR3 length: 14 residues. Germline CDR1 reads LNHNV; CDR2 reads YYDKDF (reference sequence). V shed 9 bases and J shed 0 bases, with 12 bases lying between them. The CDR3 DNA reads as TGTGCCACTCAGGGACCGAATAGCAATCAGCCCCAGCATTTT. Amino acid sequence: CATQGPNSNQPQHF.